This is a list of T cell receptor beta chains from one sample in a study of cytomegalovirus exposure and HLA in healthy donors. The method was immunoSEQ multiplex PCR; TCRdb's version includes in-frame clones alone and lacks a portion of them. Found here are 95,000 to 150,000 clones, 83% of them singletons; the top ten hold around 3.5%. Sequences were obtained from PBMCs. The receptors come from a woman between 40 and 50 years old in good health and CMV-seropositive. The CDR3 runs from the conserved cysteine through the conserved F or W. A D gene is named only where the DNA matches it firmly. Some rows have no size entry. The others give once, few or many, or a class for an expanded clone.

CDR3: CASSQDKGWTEAFF; DNA: TGCGCCAGCAGCCAAGATAAGGGGTGGACTGAAGCTTTCTTT; size: once; J: TRBJ1-1; V: TRBV4-1; D: .
CDR3: CASSLGRQNTEAFF; DNA: TGCGCCAGCAGCTTGGGACGACAGAACACTGAAGCTTTCTTT; size: few; J: TRBJ1-1; V: TRBV5-1; D: .
CDR3: CASSPGLPYEQYF; DNA: TGTGCCAGCAGTCCGGGACTCCCCTACGAGCAGTACTTC; size: .; J: TRBJ2-7; V: TRBV27; D: .
CDR3: CASSPLNPGRGRNYGYTF; DNA: TGTGCCAGCTCACCACTAAACCCGGGCCGGGGAAGGAACTATGGCTACACCTTC; size: .; J: TRBJ1-2; V: TRBV18; D: .
CDR3: CASSETGSSGNTIYF; DNA: TGTGCCAGCAGTGAAACAGGGAGCTCTGGAAACACCATATATTTT; size: .; J: TRBJ1-3; V: TRBV6-1; D: .
CDR3: CASGLPTGAYGYTF; DNA: TGTGCTAGTGGTTTGCCCACAGGGGCCTATGGCTACACCTTC; size: .; J: TRBJ1-2; V: TRBV12-5; D: TRBD1
CDR3: CASSSTGYTGELFF; DNA: TGTGCCAGCAGCTCGACAGGGTACACCGGGGAGCTGTTTTTT; size: .; J: TRBJ2-2; V: TRBV5-6; D: TRBD1
CDR3: CASSLRTSGNADTQYF; DNA: TGCGCCAGCAGCCTTAGGACTAGCGGGAATGCAGATACGCAGTATTTT; size: .; J: TRBJ2-3; V: TRBV5-1; D: TRBD2
CDR3: CSSSHDPQEQYF; DNA: TGTTCCAGCAGCCACGACCCACAGGAGCAGTACTTC; size: .; J: TRBJ2-7; V: TRBV7-9; D: .
CDR3: CASIPQVSRMMREQYF; DNA: TGTGCCAGCATCCCCCAAGTCTCCCGTATGATGCGCGAGCAGTACTTC; size: .; J: TRBJ2-7; V: TRBV27; D: .
CDR3: CASSLDVGGPTGELFF; DNA: TGTGCCAGCAGCTTGGACGTGGGAGGGCCCACCGGGGAGCTGTTTTTT; size: .; J: TRBJ2-2; V: TRBV5-6; D: TRBD2
CDR3: CASQFATEAFF; DNA: TGTGCCAGCCAGTTTGCTACTGAAGCTTTCTTT; size: few; J: TRBJ1-1; V: TRBV6-1; D: .
CDR3: CASSQPLSGVTGELFF; DNA: TGTGCCAGCAGCCAACCCCTCTCGGGGGTCACCGGGGAGCTGTTTTTT; size: .; J: TRBJ2-2; V: TRBV4-2; D: .
CDR3: CASSVTSSGQERGYTF; DNA: TGTGCCAGCAGCGTAACCTCCTCGGGACAGGAGAGGGGCTACACCTTC; size: .; J: TRBJ1-2; V: TRBV7-3; D: TRBD1
CDR3: CASIPEQENYGYTF; DNA: TGTGCCAGCATCCCCGAACAGGAGAACTATGGCTACACCTTC; size: .; J: TRBJ1-2; V: TRBV2; D: .
CDR3: CASSTITGVSYEQYF; DNA: TGTGCCAGCAGCACAATAACAGGGGTCTCCTACGAGCAGTACTTC; size: .; J: TRBJ2-7; V: TRBV11-2; D: TRBD1
CDR3: CAISATGAYGYTF; DNA: TGTGCCATCAGTGCTACAGGGGCCTATGGCTACACCTTC; size: .; J: TRBJ1-2; V: TRBV10-3; D: TRBD1
CDR3: CATIHVLESKVYEQYF; DNA: TGTGCCACCATCCACGTTCTAGAGTCGAAGGTCTACGAGCAGTACTTC; size: .; J: TRBJ2-7; V: TRBV15; D: .
CDR3: CASTDSRNTEAFF; DNA: TGTGCCAGCACCGACAGTAGGAACACTGAAGCTTTCTTT; size: .; J: TRBJ1-1; V: TRBV19; D: .